Included here is one TCR beta chain sequence, with context. Its antigen is as yet unknown. This record comes from a study of graft-versus-host responses after intestinal transplantation. Study as a whole: Isolated intestinal, liver-intestinal, or multivisceral transplants had been given to the recipients. General study points: GvH clones were identified in recipient marrow, with some first appearing in ileum or blood. Individuals carrying graft-donor T cell macrochimerism showed high graft-versus-host to host-versus-graft clonal ratios in allografts. Early post-transplant HvG declines were associated with peak circulating GvH clone levels.

Germline CDR1 reads MNHEY; CDR2 reads SMNVEV (reference sequence). The V gene end was trimmed by 1 base and the J gene end by 7 bases; junction bases not matched to a gene: 5. This CDR3 spans 14 amino acids. Clones were sequenced by immunoSEQ multiplex PCR, and TCRdb holds only the in-frame ones, with some missing. The sample has 25,000 to 30,000 clones; more than 80% are singletons. The clonotype originates from a human patient who received an intestinal transplant, so some T cells may come from the graft donor. The chain has TRBV27 and TRBJ2-7; 9 nucleotides line up with TRBD2. Sequences were derived from PBMCs, sampled 18 days after transplant. The CDR3 coding sequence is TGTGCCAGCAGTTTATTAGCGGGGGTGGGTGAGCAGTACTTC. This sequence encodes CASSLLAGVGEQYF.